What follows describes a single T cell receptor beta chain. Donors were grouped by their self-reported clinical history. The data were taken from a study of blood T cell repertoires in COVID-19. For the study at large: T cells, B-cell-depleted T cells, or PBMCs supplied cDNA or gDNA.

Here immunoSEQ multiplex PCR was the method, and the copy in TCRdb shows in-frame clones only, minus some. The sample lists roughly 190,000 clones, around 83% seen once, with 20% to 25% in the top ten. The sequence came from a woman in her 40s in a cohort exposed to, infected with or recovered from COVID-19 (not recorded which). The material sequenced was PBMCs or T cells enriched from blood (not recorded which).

CDR3 amino acids: CSVGLTSGVDEQYF. CDR3 coding DNA: TGCAGCGTGGGTCTGACTAGCGGGGTAGACGAGCAGTACTTC. This chain joins TRBV29-1 and TRBJ2-7; 11 bases are shared with TRBD2. J was trimmed by 5 bases and V by 6 bases; bases with no gene match: 9. This CDR3 comprises 14 residues. Germline CDR1 reads SQVTM; CDR2 reads ANQGSEA.